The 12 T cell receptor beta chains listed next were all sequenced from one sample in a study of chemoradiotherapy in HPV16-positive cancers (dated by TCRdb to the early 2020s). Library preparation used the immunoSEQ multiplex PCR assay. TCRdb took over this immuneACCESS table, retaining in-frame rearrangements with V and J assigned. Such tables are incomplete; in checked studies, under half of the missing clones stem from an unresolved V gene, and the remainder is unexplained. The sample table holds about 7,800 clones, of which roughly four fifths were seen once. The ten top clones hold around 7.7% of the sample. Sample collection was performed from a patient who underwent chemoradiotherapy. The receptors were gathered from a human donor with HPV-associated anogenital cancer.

The CDR3, as DNA: TGTGCCAGCAGCCCCGACCGTTATAGCAATCAGCCCCAGCATTTT. Translated, it gives CASSPDRYSNQPQHF. The chain employs TRBV9 and TRBJ1-5, with D uncertain. V was trimmed by 4 bases and J by 0 bases, leaving 11 bases between them. The CDR3 runs 15 residues. Per the germline V gene, CDR1 is SGDLS and CDR2 is YYNGEE.

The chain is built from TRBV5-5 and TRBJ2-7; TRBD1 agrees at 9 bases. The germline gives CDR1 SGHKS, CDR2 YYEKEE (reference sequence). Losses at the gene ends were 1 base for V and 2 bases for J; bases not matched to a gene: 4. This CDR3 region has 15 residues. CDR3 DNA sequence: TGTGCCAGCAGCTTGTCGACAGGGGGAACCTACGAGCAGTACTTC. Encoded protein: CASSLSTGGTYEQYF.

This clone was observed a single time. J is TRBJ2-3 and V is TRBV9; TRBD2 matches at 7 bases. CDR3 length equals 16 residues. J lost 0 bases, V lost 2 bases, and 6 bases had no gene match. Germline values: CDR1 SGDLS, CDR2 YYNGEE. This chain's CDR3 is CASSVSGSGSTDTQYF. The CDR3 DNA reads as TGTGCCAGCAGCGTCAGCGGTAGCGGGAGCACAGATACGCAGTATTTT.

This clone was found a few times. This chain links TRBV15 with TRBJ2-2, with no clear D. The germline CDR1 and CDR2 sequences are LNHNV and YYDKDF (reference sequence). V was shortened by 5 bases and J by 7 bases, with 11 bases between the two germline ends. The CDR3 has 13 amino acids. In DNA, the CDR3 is TGTGCCACCAGCGTCCGCCCGTACGGGGAGCTGTTTTTT. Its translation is CATSVRPYGELFF.

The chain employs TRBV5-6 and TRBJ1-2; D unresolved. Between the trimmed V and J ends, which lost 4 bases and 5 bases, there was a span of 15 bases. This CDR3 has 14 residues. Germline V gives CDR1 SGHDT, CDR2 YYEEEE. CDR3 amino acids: CASSPWTAVYGYTF. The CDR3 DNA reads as TGTGCCAGCAGCCCCTGGACGGCTGTATATGGCTACACCTTC.

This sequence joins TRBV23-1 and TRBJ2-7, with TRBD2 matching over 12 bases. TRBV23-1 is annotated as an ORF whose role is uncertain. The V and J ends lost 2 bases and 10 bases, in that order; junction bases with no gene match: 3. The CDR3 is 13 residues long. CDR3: CASSQLAGGPQYF. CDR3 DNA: TGCGCCAGCAGTCAACTAGCGGGGGGGCCTCAGTACTTC.

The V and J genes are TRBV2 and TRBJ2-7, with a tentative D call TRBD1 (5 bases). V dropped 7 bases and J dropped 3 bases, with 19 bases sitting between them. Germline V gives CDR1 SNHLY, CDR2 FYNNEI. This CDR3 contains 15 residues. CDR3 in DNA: TGTGCCAGCACCGAAGGGGCGCGACCACGCTACGAGCAGTACTTC. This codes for CASTEGARPRYEQYF.

CDR3 sequence (DNA): TGTGCCAGCAGCCAGACGCGGACCCCGAACACTGAAGCTTTCTTT. Its translation: CASSQTRTPNTEAFF. V and J are TRBV14 and TRBJ1-1; D is unresolved. The CDR3 is 15 residues long. V was cut by 3 bases and J by 1 base, with 12 bases left in between. Germline lookup yields CDR1 SGHDN and CDR2 FVKESK.

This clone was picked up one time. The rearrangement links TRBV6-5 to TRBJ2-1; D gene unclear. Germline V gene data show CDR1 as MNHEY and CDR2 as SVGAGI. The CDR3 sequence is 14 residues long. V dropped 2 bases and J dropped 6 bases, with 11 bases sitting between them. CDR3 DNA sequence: TGTGCCAGCAGTTACACACGGTTCGGCAATGAGCAGTTCTTC. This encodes CASSYTRFGNEQFF.

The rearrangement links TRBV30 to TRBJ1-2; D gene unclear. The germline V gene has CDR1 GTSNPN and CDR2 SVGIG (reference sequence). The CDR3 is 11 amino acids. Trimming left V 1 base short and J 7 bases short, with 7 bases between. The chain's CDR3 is CAWSGVRGYTF. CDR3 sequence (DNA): TGTGCCTGGAGTGGCGTTCGTGGCTACACCTTC.

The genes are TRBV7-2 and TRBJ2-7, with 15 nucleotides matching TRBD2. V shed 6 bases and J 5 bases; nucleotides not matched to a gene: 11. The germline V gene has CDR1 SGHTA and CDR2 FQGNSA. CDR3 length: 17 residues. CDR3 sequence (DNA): TGTGCCAGCAGAACCGGACTAGCGGGAGGGTTGGGGGACGAGCAGTACTTC. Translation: CASRTGLAGGLGDEQYF.

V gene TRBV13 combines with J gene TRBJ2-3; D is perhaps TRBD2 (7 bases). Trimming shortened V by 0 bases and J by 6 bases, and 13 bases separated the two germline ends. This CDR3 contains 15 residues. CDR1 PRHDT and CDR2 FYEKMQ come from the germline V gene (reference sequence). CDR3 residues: CASSLGGGLYDTQYF. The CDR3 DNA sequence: TGTGCCAGCAGCTTAGGGGGGGGGCTATACGATACGCAGTATTTT.